These 32 T cell receptor beta chains were all obtained from the same sample, sequenced in a study of shared clonotypes between healthy human individuals. The protocol was immunoSEQ multiplex PCR, while the TCRdb copy is restricted to in-frame clones and leaves out a portion. The sample includes more than 2,000,000 clones, about 92% of them seen just once. Specimen: naive CD4+ T cells from PBMCs. Subset in this sample: CD45RA+ positively selected. These receptors were collected from a young man in good health. Some clones in this sample may be carry-over from other donors' samples.

The V and J genes are TRBV5-1 and TRBJ1-2, with 9 positions matching TRBD1. After removal of 7 bases from V and 8 bases from J, the junction contained 15 bases not matched to a gene. Germline V CDR1 and CDR2: SGHRS, YFSETQ. The CDR3 loop spans 15 amino acids. CDR3 loop: CASELGGTGRRGYTF. The CDR3 nucleotides are TGCGCCAGCGAGCTCGGCGGGACAGGGCGCCGGGGCTACACCTTC.

This clone has just a few counts. The sample has other DNA sequences that encode this CDR3 too. The rearrangement uses TRBV28 and TRBJ1-1; D might be TRBD1 (5 bases). The CDR3 loop spans 12 amino acids. V was trimmed by 4 bases and J by 4 bases, leaving 7 bases between them. Germline V lookup: CDR1 MDHEN, CDR2 SYDVKM. CDR3 nucleotide sequence: TGTGCCAGCAGTTCGGGGGGCACTGAAGCTTTCTTT. Its translation is CASSSGGTEAFF.

The chain employs TRBV7-2 and TRBJ2-7; D is undetermined. The V and J ends lost 5 bases and 1 base respectively, with 12 bases between them. This CDR3 is 14 amino acids long. Germline V CDR1 and CDR2: SGHTA, FQGNSA. For the CDR3, the DNA is TGTGCCAGCAGCCCCGGACGGGCTTCCTACGAGCAGTACTTC. This codes for CASSPGRASYEQYF.

The rearrangement links TRBV18 to TRBJ1-1; D possibly corresponds to TRBD1 (5 bases). The CDR3 is 16 residues long. Trimming cost V 6 bases and J 1 base, with 18 bases left between them. CDR1 and CDR2 from the germline V gene are KGHSH and LQKENI. CDR3 nucleotide sequence: TGTGCCAGCTCGGCCACCGGGACGCCCAGGAACACTGAAGCTTTCTTT. Protein: CASSATGTPRNTEAFF.

The CDR3 loop reads CASSQVTRGTGELFF. CDR3 in DNA: TGTGCCAGCAGCCAGGTGACTAGAGGCACCGGGGAGCTGTTTTTT. The J gene is TRBJ2-2, the V gene TRBV4-2, with D possibly being TRBD2 (6 bases). CDR3 length equals 15 residues. Trimming removed 3 bases at V and 4 bases at J, with 12 bases between. CDR1 and CDR2 (germline): LGHNA, YNFKEQ.

This chain links TRBV2 with TRBJ2-7; possible D gene TRBD2, 5 bases. Germline V gene sequence: CDR1 SNHLY, CDR2 FYNNEI. Trimming removed 3 bases from V and 3 bases from J, with 24 bases in between. This CDR3 region has 18 residues. DNA for the CDR3: TGTGCCAGCAGTGAGAACCGGATAAGACGAGCGGAGGACTACGAGCAGTACTTC. Its protein is CASSENRIRRAEDYEQYF.

This chain uses TRBV5-1 with TRBJ2-3, with TRBD2 matching over 8 bases. J was trimmed by 3 bases and V by 2 bases; bases with no gene match: 5. The CDR3 spans 15 residues. Germline values: CDR1 SGHRS, CDR2 YFSETQ. CDR3 amino acids: CASSLDGRATDTQYF. CDR3 in DNA: TGCGCCAGCAGCTTAGACGGGAGGGCAACAGATACGCAGTATTTT.

The chain joins TRBV9 to TRBJ1-4; TRBD1 aligns across 9 bases. Germline assignment: CDR1 SGDLS and CDR2 YYNGEE. V trimming: 3 bases; J trimming: 6 bases; junction bases outside the gene matches: 9. The CDR3 runs 16 residues. The chain's CDR3 is CASSGALGDRDEKLFF. The CDR3 nucleotides are TGTGCCAGCAGCGGGGCACTGGGGGACAGGGATGAAAAACTGTTTTTT.

The gene calls are TRBV2 and TRBJ2-3, with TRBD2 matching over 7 bases. Germline loops: CDR1 SNHLY, CDR2 FYNNEI. The CDR3 totals 14 residues. Losses at the gene ends were 4 bases for V and 5 bases for J; bases not matched to a gene: 6. CDR3 DNA: TGTGCCAGCAGTGGGGCGGGAGCGCAAGATACGCAGTATTTT. Protein sequence: CASSGAGAQDTQYF.

A single count supports this clone. V gene TRBV2 combines with J gene TRBJ2-6; maybe TRBD2 (5 bases). Germline lookup yields CDR1 SNHLY and CDR2 FYNNEI. The CDR3 consists of 15 residues. V was trimmed by 7 bases and J by 2 bases, leaving 12 bases between them. The CDR3: CASTETGTGANVLTF. In nucleotides, the CDR3 is TGTGCCAGCACCGAGACCGGGACTGGGGCCAACGTCCTGACTTTC.

This chain connects TRBV4-1 to TRBJ2-5; 9 positions match TRBD1. V was pared by 0 bases and J by 5 bases, with 7 bases of the junction left unmatched. CDR1 and CDR2 (germline): MGHRA, YSYEKL. This CDR3 spans 16 amino acids. The CDR3 reads CASSQDPGQGRETQYF. CDR3 coding DNA: TGCGCCAGCAGCCAAGATCCGGGACAGGGTAGGGAGACCCAGTACTTC.

The rearrangement joins TRBV5-8 to TRBJ1-4; 11 nucleotides align to TRBD1. V dropped 1 base and J dropped 1; count of bases not matched to a gene: 6. Germline lookup yields CDR1 SGHTS and CDR2 YDEGEE. CDR3 size: 18 residues. The CDR3 protein is CASSLLRDRGITNEKLFF. The CDR3 region has the DNA TGTGCCAGCAGCTTGTTACGGGACAGGGGGATAACTAATGAAAAACTGTTTTTT.

The J gene is TRBJ2-5, the V gene TRBV7-6, with D possibly matching TRBD1 (5 bases). V lost 3 bases and J 3 bases, leaving 8 bases between the germline ends. The germline V gene encodes CDR1 SGHVS and CDR2 FNYEAQ. This CDR3 contains 13 residues. CDR3 sequence (DNA): TGTGCCAGCAGCTTTGTCAGGGAAGAGACCCAGTACTTC. Its protein product is CASSFVREETQYF. The whole variable domain, filled in from reference TRBV7-6 and TRBJ2-5, reads GAGVSQSPRYKVTKRGQDVALRCDPISGHVSLYWYRQALGQGPEFLTYFNYEAQQDKSGLPNDRFSAERPEGSISTLTIQRTEQRDSAMYRCASSFVREETQYFGPGTRLLVL.

The chain combines TRBV6-1 with TRBJ2-4; possible D gene TRBD1, 6 bases. Trimming took off 8 bases at V and 7 bases at J, with 21 bases between the two ends. CDR1 MNHNS and CDR2 SASEGT come from the germline V gene. The CDR3 length is 15 residues. The chain's CDR3 is CASLTQGALWNIQYF. The CDR3 coding sequence is TGTGCCAGCTTGACACAGGGCGCCCTGTGGAACATTCAGTACTTC.

This chain links TRBV5-1 with TRBJ1-4; D gene uncertain. Germline V gene lookup returns CDR1 SGHRS and CDR2 YFSETQ. The CDR3 is 15 residues long. Trimming cost V 4 bases and J 5 bases, with 15 bases left between them. The CDR3 reads CASSPFRELNEKLFF. The CDR3 DNA reads TGCGCCAGCAGCCCGTTCCGGGAATTAAATGAAAAACTGTTTTTT.

The rearrangement links TRBV5-1 to TRBJ2-1, with D perhaps matching TRBD1 (5 bases). V lost 5 bases to trimming and J lost 6 bases, with 9 bases between them. The germline V gene encodes CDR1 SGHRS and CDR2 YFSETQ. The CDR3 sequence is 12 residues long. The CDR3 loop is CASRGEGNEQFF. DNA of the CDR3: TGCGCCAGCAGAGGGGAAGGCAATGAGCAGTTCTTC.

The gene calls are TRBV7-2 and TRBJ1-1, with D maybe TRBD1 (6 bases). V dropped 4 bases and J dropped 2 bases, with 17 bases sitting between them. There are 16 residues in the CDR3. Germline-derived CDR1 and CDR2 are SGHTA and FQGNSA. For the CDR3, the DNA is TGTGCCAGCAGCTCCGAGGCAGGGGCCACAAACACTGAAGCTTTCTTT. As protein: CASSSEAGATNTEAFF. The full variable domain, its missing parts supplied by reference TRBV7-2 and TRBJ1-1, is GAGVSQSPSNKVTEKGKDVELRCDPISGHTALYWYRQSLGQGLEFLIYFQGNSAPDKSGLPSDRFSAERTGGSVSTLTIQRTQQEDSAVYLCASSSEAGATNTEAFFGQGTRLTVV.

This chain connects TRBV7-6 to TRBJ2-5; 7 bases agree with TRBD2. The ends lost 0 bases at V and 5 bases at J; junction bases unmatched: 15. Germline V gene lookup returns CDR1 SGHVS and CDR2 FNYEAQ. This CDR3 contains 18 residues. DNA for the CDR3: TGTGCCAGCAGCTTAGCGCTTATGGGGGAGGGCCGTCGGGAGACCCAGTACTTC. This encodes CASSLALMGEGRRETQYF.

The chain employs TRBV5-5 and TRBJ1-2, with 7 bases identical to TRBD1. The CDR3 runs 15 residues. J gave up 4 bases and V 4 bases, and 10 bases lay outside the gene matches. Germline V gene lookup returns CDR1 SGHKS and CDR2 YYEKEE (reference sequence). The chain's CDR3 is CASSLDPTGTYGYTF. In DNA, the CDR3 is TGTGCCAGCAGCCTGGACCCGACAGGGACCTATGGCTACACCTTC. Combining the CDR3 with reference TRBV5-5 and TRBJ1-2 gives the whole variable domain DAGVTQSPTHLIKTRGQQVTLRCSPISGHKSVSWYQQVLGQGPQFIFQYYEKEERGRGNFPDRFSARQFPNYSSELNVNALLLGDSALYLCASSLDPTGTYGYTFGSGTRLTVV.

The chain carries TRBV10-3 and TRBJ2-7; D is unresolved. The CDR3 runs to 16 residues. Deletions cut 0 bases from V and 0 bases from J, with 12 bases between. CDR1 is ENHRY, CDR2 SYGVKD, per germline. DNA for the CDR3: TGTGCCATCAGTGAGTCGTTTGCAACCGCCTCCTACGAGCAGTACTTC. It codes for CAISESFATASYEQYF.

V is TRBV19 and J is TRBJ1-2; TRBD1 matches 7 bases. The CDR3 runs 14 residues. Germline assignment: CDR1 LNHDA and CDR2 SQIVND (reference sequence). V gave up 5 bases and J gave up 5 bases; unmatched junction bases: 8. CDR3 amino acids: CASSRTGTAYGYTF. The CDR3 DNA reads TGTGCCAGTAGTCGAACCGGGACAGCGTATGGCTACACCTTC.

This clone was seen once. CDR3 nucleotide sequence: TGTGCCAGCAGCTTGGCCGGACTAGCGGGGGCCACGGAGACCCAGTACTTC. This sequence encodes CASSLAGLAGATETQYF. The rearrangement links TRBV5-4 to TRBJ2-5; 13 nucleotides line up with TRBD2. V shed 0 bases, J shed 5 bases, and the junction held 7 bases outside the gene matches. The CDR3 has 17 residues. From germline, CDR1 is SGHNT and CDR2 YYREEE (reference sequence).

This sequence joins TRBV18 and TRBJ2-1; TRBD2 matches 10 bases. V lost 5 bases and J lost 8; bases outside the gene matches: 24. From germline, CDR1 is KGHSH and CDR2 LQKENI. This CDR3 comprises 20 residues. The CDR3 DNA follows: TGTGCCAGCTCAACGACCCGGACAGGAGACTCTAGCGGGAGATTGCATGAGCAGTTCTTC. It yields the protein CASSTTRTGDSSGRLHEQFF.

This clone appeared once. The chain couples TRBV28 to TRBJ2-7, with D possibly being TRBD2 (5 bases). CDR1 and CDR2 (germline): MDHEN, SYDVKM. V lost 3 bases, J lost 2 bases, and 11 bases lay in between. This CDR3 is 14 amino acids long. This CDR3 reads CASSFRTGTYEQYF. The CDR3 region has the DNA TGTGCCAGCAGTTTCCGGACGGGAACCTACGAGCAGTACTTC.

The gene calls are TRBV28 and TRBJ1-2, with TRBD1 identical over 10 bases. Unmatched junction bases numbered 12, after V lost 6 bases and J lost 8 bases. This CDR3 has 15 residues. CDR1 and CDR2 from the germline V gene are MDHEN and SYDVKM. The CDR3 protein is CASSPRQGAAGGYTF. In nucleotides, the CDR3 is TGTGCCAGCAGCCCAAGACAGGGGGCGGCGGGAGGCTACACCTTC.

This sequence joins TRBV29-1 and TRBJ2-1; perhaps TRBD2 as D (6 bases). Per the germline V gene, CDR1 is SQVTM and CDR2 is ANQGSEA. The length of the CDR3 is 10 residues. V was cut by 7 bases and J by 10 bases, with 11 bases left in between. The CDR3 loop reads CSGGAEEQFF. CDR3 nucleotide sequence: TGCAGCGGCGGGGCTGAAGAGCAGTTCTTC.

The gene calls are TRBV6-1 and TRBJ1-5; D ambiguous. V was cut by 2 bases and J by 0 bases, with 2 bases left in between. This CDR3 is 13 amino acids long. Germline V gene sequence: CDR1 MNHNS, CDR2 SASEGT. The CDR3 protein is CASSEISNQPQHF. CDR3 sequence (DNA): TGTGCCAGCAGTGAAATTAGCAATCAGCCCCAGCATTTT.

The chain couples TRBV28 to TRBJ1-5; D possibly corresponds to TRBD1 (6 bases). V dropped 6 bases and J dropped 2 bases, with 11 bases sitting between them. The CDR3 contains 14 residues. CDR1 and CDR2 (germline): MDHEN, SYDVKM. The CDR3 sequence is CASRRGFGNQPQHF. The CDR3 nucleotides are TGTGCCAGCAGGAGGGGGTTCGGCAATCAGCCCCAGCATTTT.

This clone was picked up one time. The chain joins TRBV29-1 to TRBJ2-7, with D perhaps matching TRBD1 or TRBD2 (5 bases each). Germline CDR1 is SQVTM and CDR2 is ANQGSEA. Between the trimmed V and J ends, which lost 4 bases and 6 bases, there was a span of 10 bases. The CDR3 spans 11 residues. In DNA, the CDR3 is TGCAGCGTTGCCCCGGGGCGCGAGCAGTACTTC. This codes for CSVAPGREQYF.

The V and J genes are TRBV28 and TRBJ1-2; tentative D call: TRBD1 (5 bases). Trimming took 2 bases from V and 3 from J, leaving 10 bases between them. Germline V gene data show CDR1 as MDHEN and CDR2 as SYDVKM. The CDR3 is 14 residues long. The CDR3 spells CASSLAGADYGYTF. The CDR3 nucleotides are TGTGCCAGCAGTTTAGCCGGGGCCGACTATGGCTACACCTTC.

The V call is TRBV5-1, the J call TRBJ2-3; 11 bases align to TRBD2. V lost 4 bases, J lost 5 bases, and 9 bases stayed unmatched. The germline CDR1 and CDR2 sequences are SGHRS and YFSETQ. The CDR3 totals 16 residues. The CDR3 loop reads CASSLLLAGDRDTQYF. The CDR3 DNA is TGCGCCAGCAGCCTCCTACTAGCGGGAGATAGAGATACGCAGTATTTT.

The chain links TRBV9 to TRBJ2-1; 8 bases fit TRBD2. V trimming: 0 bases; J trimming: 7 bases; junction bases outside the gene matches: 3. The CDR3 sequence is 14 residues long. The germline gives CDR1 SGDLS, CDR2 YYNGEE. This CDR3 reads CASSVVAGGNEQFF. The CDR3 coding sequence is TGTGCCAGCAGCGTAGTTGCGGGAGGTAATGAGCAGTTCTTC.